This T cell receptor (beta chain) was sequenced for a study of blood T cell repertoires in COVID-19. Across the whole study: The origin of the acute and convalescent COVID-19 samples was the United States, Italy and Spain. T cells, B-cell-depleted T cells, or PBMCs supplied cDNA or gDNA.

Original methodology: Scientists estimated how many nucleated cells there were by amplifying reference gene primers. Sequenced by immunoSEQ multiplex PCR; TCRdb stores in-frame clones only, minus some. The V and J calls and clone size come from that table; D and trimming were worked out from the DNA. The sample includes around 130,000 clones, roughly four fifths of them seen just once. In regard to this clone: One junction end does not reproduce the germline sequence, and a read error may be involved.

The CDR3 has 14 residues. CDR1 and CDR2 from the germline V gene are SGHTA and FQGTGA. Sequencing was performed on peripheral blood. The chain carries TRBV7-3 and TRBJ2-7; D is unclear. This sequence was found in a man between 35 and 55 years old with active or convalescent COVID-19. Here the CDR3 DNA reads TGTGCCAGCAGCTTAACCCGAGACTCCCACGAGCAGTACTTC. Translation gives CASSLTRDSHEQYF.